This T cell receptor (beta chain) came from a study of cytomegalovirus exposure and HLA in healthy donors. In the case of this clone: Its antigen is undetermined.

In the PCR, 60 Vbeta and 13 Jbeta primers were used. Libraries were prepared by immunoSEQ multiplex PCR; TCRdb keeps only in-frame clonotypes and omits some of them. Of around 200,000 clones listed, around 83% were seen once; the top ten hold 10%. The CDR3 contains 16 residues. Germline loops: CDR1 LNHDA, CDR2 SQIVND (reference sequence). V was pared by 4 bases and J by 2 bases, with 12 bases between. Those who donated were healthy bone marrow donors. Study-level results: With later analysis, a missense DCLRE1C variant became linked to TCR beta V- and J-gene trimming.

The clonotype was recovered from a woman in her 50s in good health and CMV-seropositive. The sequenced sample consisted of PBMCs. J is TRBJ2-6 and V is TRBV19, with D perhaps matching TRBD2 (6 bases). The chain's CDR3 is CASSKGTPTGANVLTF. The CDR3, as DNA: TGTGCCAGTAGTAAGGGGACTCCGACTGGGGCCAACGTCCTGACTTTC.